This T cell receptor beta chain is from a study of blood T cell repertoires in COVID-19. Study background: Acute and convalescent COVID-19 samples came from the United States, Italy and Spain. The analysed material was cDNA or gDNA that came from T cells, B-cell-depleted T cells, or PBMCs.

This clone was seen only a few times. Authors' methods: Cell counts per sample came from amplifying reference gene primers. Sequenced by immunoSEQ multiplex PCR; TCRdb stores in-frame clones only, minus some. V and J calls and clone size are copied from that table; D and trimming were computed from the DNA. This table has about 80,000 clones, over 70% appearing once. Trimming took 3 bases from V and 1 from J, leaving 6 bases between them. The CDR3 is 13 amino acids. What was sequenced was peripheral blood. V is TRBV12-3 or TRBV12-4 and J is TRBJ1-1; no definite D call. The receptor's source is an elderly man with acute or convalescent COVID-19. CDR3 DNA sequence: TGTGCCAGCAGTTTTCCAGGGAACACTGAAGCTTTCTTT. Translating gives CASSFPGNTEAFF.